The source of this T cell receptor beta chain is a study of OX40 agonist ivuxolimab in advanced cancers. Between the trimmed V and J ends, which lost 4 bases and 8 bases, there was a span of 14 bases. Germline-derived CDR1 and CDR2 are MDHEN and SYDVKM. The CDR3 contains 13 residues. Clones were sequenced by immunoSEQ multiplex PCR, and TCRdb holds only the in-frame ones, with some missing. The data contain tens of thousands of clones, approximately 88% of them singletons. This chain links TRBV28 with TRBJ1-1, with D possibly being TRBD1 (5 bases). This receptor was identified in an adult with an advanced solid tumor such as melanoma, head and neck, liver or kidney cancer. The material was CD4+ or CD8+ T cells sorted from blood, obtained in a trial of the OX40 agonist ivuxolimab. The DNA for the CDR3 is TGTGCCAGCAGTTACGGGGGTCAGGCGGAAGCTTTCTTT. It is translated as CASSYGGQAEAFF.